These 28 T cell receptor beta chains originate from one sample sequenced in a study of T cells in women clearing cervical HPV infection. Measured with immunoSEQ multiplex PCR; TCRdb has only the in-frame clones, and not every one. The repertoire shows 20,000 to 25,000 clones; the top ten hold 4.5% to 5%. Input material: blood buffy coat. These receptors were taken from a woman between 18 and 70 years old with a cervical HPV16 infection that either progressed to CIN3+ or cleared (not recorded which).

Turning to this clone: The CDR3 end falls 3 residues outside the read, so it is completed with the germline J gene. This chain connects TRBV5-1 to TRBJ1-1, with 9 bases fitting TRBD1. The CDR3 length is 14 residues. After removal of 2 bases from V and 4 bases from J, the junction contained 3 bases not matched to a gene. In germline, CDR1 is SGHRS, CDR2 YFSETQ. The DNA read from the CDR3 is TGCGCCAGCAGCTTACAGGGGGCAGGCACTGAA. Its protein product is CASSLQGAGTE. The full CDR3 protein is CASSLQGAGTEAFF.

Worth noting for this clone: The CDR3 goes on 3 residues after the read ends, and that part is filled in from the germline J gene. The rearrangement links TRBV20-1 to TRBJ2-7, with a weak D call TRBD1 (5 bases). V shed 8 bases and J shed 2 bases, with 13 bases lying between them. Germline V gives CDR1 DFQATT, CDR2 SNEGSKA (reference sequence). The CDR3 covers 12 residues. The part of the CDR3 DNA that was read is TGCAGTCCGGACAAAACGGCCTACGAG. Translating gives CSPDKTAYE. Given in full, the CDR3 is CSPDKTAYEQYF.

Concerning this clone: Sequencing ends 3 residues short of the CDR3 end; the germline J gene provides the rest. The chain joins TRBV5-4 to TRBJ2-1, with D possibly being TRBD2 (6 bases). Germline V lookup: CDR1 SGHNT, CDR2 YYREEE (reference sequence). The CDR3 consists of 15 residues. V lost 2 bases, J lost 4 bases, and 13 bases lay in between. The part of the CDR3 DNA that was read is TGTGCCAGCAGCTTTCTGGCGGGGAAGTACAATGAG. It translates to CASSFLAGKYNE. Given in full, the CDR3 is CASSFLAGKYNEQFF.

On this clone itself: Read sequence stops 3 residues before the CDR3 end, and the germline J gene provides the missing end. V usage is TRBV30 and J usage is TRBJ1-5; D not certain. V was shortened by 1 base and J by 7 bases, with 8 bases between the two germline ends. The CDR3 length is 12 residues. The germline V gene has CDR1 GTSNPN and CDR2 SVGIG (reference sequence). This CDR3 reads CAWSAEGQPQHF. The covered CDR3 bases are TGTGCCTGGAGTGCGGAGGGCCAGCCC.

Regarding this clone: Coverage ceases 3 residues before the CDR3 finishes, and the germline J gene fills in the end. This chain uses TRBV5-4 with TRBJ2-4; a possible D gene is TRBD2 (5 bases). CDR3 size: 13 residues. Trimming shortened V by 2 bases and J by 7 bases, and 10 bases separated the two germline ends. Germline assignment: CDR1 SGHNT and CDR2 YYREEE (reference sequence). The CDR3 bases that were read are TGTGCCAGCAGCTTCCGGACGGGGAACATT. It specifies CASSFRTGNI. The whole CDR3 protein reads CASSFRTGNIQYF.

Note on this clone: The DNA ends 3 residues before the CDR3 does, and the rest of the CDR3 is filled in from the germline J gene. The chain is built from TRBV5-1 and TRBJ2-1; TRBD2 matches 8 bases. Germline CDR1 reads SGHRS; CDR2 reads YFSETQ. There are 13 residues in the CDR3. J lost 2 bases, V lost 5 bases, and 0 bases had no gene match. The DNA read from the CDR3 is TGCGCCAGCAGACTAGCGGCCTACAATGAG. Translated, it gives CASRLAAYNE. The full CDR3 protein reads CASRLAAYNEQFF. The variable domain in full, completed from reference TRBV5-1 and TRBJ2-1, reads KAGVTQTPRYLIKTRGQQVTLSCSPISGHRSVSWYQQTPGQGLQFLFEYFSETQRNKGNFPGRFSGRQFSNSRSEMNVSTLELGDSALYLCASRLAAYNEQFFGPGTRLTVL.

About this clone: The read terminates 3 residues before the CDR3 end, so the remaining end is supplied by the germline J gene. The V gene is TRBV5-5, the J gene TRBJ2-3; D gene unclear. CDR1 and CDR2 from the germline V gene are SGHKS and YYEKEE (reference sequence). CDR3 length: 15 residues. V was trimmed by 2 bases and J by 4 bases, leaving 14 bases between them. The CDR3 loop reads CASSFNQRVSDTQYF. The CDR3 bases that were read are TGTGCCAGCAGCTTTAACCAGCGCGTCTCAGATACG. The complete variable domain, with remaining parts taken from reference TRBV5-5 and TRBJ2-3, reads DAGVTQSPTHLIKTRGQQVTLRCSPISGHKSVSWYQQVLGQGPQFIFQYYEKEERGRGNFPDRFSARQFPNYSSELNVNALLLGDSALYLCASSFNQRVSDTQYFGPGTRLTVL.

A note on this clone: The CDR3 end lies 3 residues beyond the end of the read and is filled in from the germline J gene. V gene TRBV7-9 combines with J gene TRBJ1-2; 7 bases fit TRBD1. This CDR3 spans 15 amino acids. The germline V gene encodes CDR1 SEHNR and CDR2 FQNEAQ (reference sequence). The part of the CDR3 DNA that was read is TGTGCCAGCAGCCCGGGAGACAGGGATGGTGCAGGC. This codes for CASSPGDRDGAG. The CDR3 in its entirety is CASSPGDRDGAGYTF.

Turning to this clone: The observed sequence ends 3 residues before the CDR3 terminus, with the missing tail filled in from the germline J gene. The chain joins TRBV19 to TRBJ1-2; 9 nucleotides align to TRBD1. The CDR3 covers 15 residues. Germline lookup yields CDR1 LNHDA and CDR2 SQIVND (reference sequence). CDR3 DNA (partial): TGTGCCAGTAGTATGCCACGACAGGGGGGCTACGAC. Translation: CASSMPRQGGYD. The full CDR3 is CASSMPRQGGYDYTF.

As regards this clone: The CDR3 extends 3 residues past the end of the read, so its final part is completed from the germline J gene. The chain is built from TRBV19 and TRBJ2-1; 8 bases line up with TRBD2. With 5 bases clipped from V and 8 bases from J, the junction kept 14 bases outside the gene matches. Germline V gene lookup returns CDR1 LNHDA and CDR2 SQIVND (reference sequence). This CDR3 has 16 amino acids. This CDR3 is CASSRPGAGAFHEQFF. The part of the CDR3 DNA that was read is TGTGCCAGTAGTCGCCCGGGAGCGGGGGCTTTCCATGAG.

Concerning this clone itself: The DNA is omitted, as the CDR3 cannot be located on it reliably, and the CDR3 follows TCRdb's listing. Here the CDR3 reads CSARPRGLLVMETQYF. The rearrangement joins TRBV20-1 to TRBJ2-5; no check of the table's D call, TRBD2, against the DNA was made. Germline lookup yields CDR1 DFQATT and CDR2 SNEGSKA (reference sequence). Including both end residues, the CDR3 is 16 amino acids long.

Comments on this clone: The CDR3 goes on 3 residues after the read ends, and that part is filled in from the germline J gene. The V and J genes are TRBV2 and TRBJ2-1; D perhaps matches TRBD1 (5 bases). Per germline, CDR1 SNHLY and CDR2 FYNNEI. CDR3 size: 10 residues. V was trimmed by 8 bases and J by 9 bases, leaving 8 bases between them. The CDR3 spells CASSRGEQFF. The sequenced part of the CDR3 DNA is TGTGCCAGCTCTAGGGGTGAG.

The CDR3 is CASGGGQPQYF. The DNA read from the CDR3 is TGTGCCAGTGGGGGAGGACAGCCG. The chain recombines TRBV19 with TRBJ2-3; D is tentatively TRBD1 or TRBD2 (6 bases each). Sequencing ends 3 residues short of the CDR3 end; the germline J gene provides the rest. Germline values: CDR1 LNHDA, CDR2 SQIVND (reference sequence). CDR3 length: 11 residues.

A remark on this clone: The read stops 3 residues short of the end of the CDR3; the missing end is completed from the germline J gene. The V call is TRBV5-1, the J call TRBJ2-2, with 11 bases fitting TRBD2. The CDR3 contains 16 residues. CDR1 and CDR2 from the germline V gene are SGHRS and YFSETQ. V was pared by 0 bases and J by 5 bases, with 3 bases of the junction left unmatched. CDR3 amino acids: CASSLDSGGATGELFF. CDR3 DNA (partial): TGCGCCAGCAGCTTGGATAGCGGGGGGGCTACCGGGGAG.

About this clone itself: Read sequence stops 3 residues before the CDR3 end, and the germline J gene provides the missing end. V and J are TRBV7-2 and TRBJ2-2, with TRBD2 matching 12 bases. Germline V lookup: CDR1 SGHTA, CDR2 FQGNSA. This CDR3 has 18 residues. Here the CDR3 reads CASRLAIKGTSGPPELFF. CDR3 bases read: TGTGCAAGTCGCTTAGCGATTAAAGGGACTAGCGGGCCCCCGGAG.

By frequency, this clone registers medium-sized. The DNA ends 3 residues before the CDR3 does, and the rest of the CDR3 is filled in from the germline J gene. The chain uses TRBV15 and TRBJ2-6, with D perhaps matching TRBD1 (6 bases). Germline V gives CDR1 LNHNV, CDR2 YYDKDF (reference sequence). V was cut by 7 bases and J by 0 bases, with 10 bases left in between. This CDR3 is 15 amino acids long. The sequenced CDR3 bases are TGTGCCACCAAGGCAGGGGCCTCTGGGGCCAACGTC. Protein product: CATKAGASGANV. The entire CDR3 protein is CATKAGASGANVLTF.

Comment on this clone: The read ends 3 residues shy of where the CDR3 ends; the end is completed using the germline J gene. This rearrangement joins TRBV20-1 to TRBJ2-2, with D maybe TRBD2 (7 bases). The V and J ends lost 0 bases and 0 bases respectively, with 20 bases between them. CDR1 and CDR2 (germline): DFQATT, SNEGSKA (reference sequence). The CDR3 extends over 19 amino acids. The CDR3 protein is CSARDPGGRWGSNTGELFF. The covered CDR3 bases are TGCAGTGCTAGAGATCCGGGGGGCAGGTGGGGGTCGAACACCGGGGAG.

Details on this clone: From the germline J gene comes the end of the CDR3, since the read stops 3 residues before it. The chain recombines TRBV20-1 with TRBJ1-2; weak D call: TRBD1 (5 bases). Looked up from germline, CDR1 is DFQATT and CDR2 is SNEGSKA (reference sequence). CDR3 length equals 14 residues. V gave up 2 bases and J gave up 4 bases, with 14 bases separating them. Partial CDR3 DNA: TGCAGTGCTAGACGATCTGACGGGGGCTATGGC. As protein: CSARRSDGGYG. The whole CDR3 sequence reads CSARRSDGGYGYTF.

Comments on this clone: The sequenced fragment ends 3 residues before the CDR3 boundary, so the rest is inferred from the germline J gene. This chain connects TRBV7-3 to TRBJ2-2, with D perhaps matching TRBD1 (6 bases). The CDR3 has 14 amino acids. CDR1 and CDR2 (germline): SGHTA, FQGTGA. V was trimmed by 5 bases and J by 6 bases, leaving 13 bases between them. The DNA read from the CDR3 is TGTGCCAGCAGCAAACAGGGCTCTTCCGGGGAG. Its protein product is CASSKQGSSGE. In full, the CDR3 reads CASSKQGSSGELFF.

With regard to this clone: Sequencing ends 3 residues short of the CDR3 end; the germline J gene provides the rest. The chain has TRBV4-1 and TRBJ2-5; 11 nucleotides line up with TRBD2. J gave up 3 bases and V 2 bases, and 5 bases lay outside the gene matches. From germline, CDR1 is MGHRA and CDR2 YSYEKL. This CDR3 is built from 16 residues. The sequenced CDR3 bases are TGCGCCAGCAGCCAATCCCTGACTAGCGGGAAAGAGACC. It specifies CASSQSLTSGKET. The whole CDR3 reads CASSQSLTSGKETQYF.

The CDR3 loop reads CASSLVLAGGSDTQYF. CDR3 DNA (partial): TGCGCCAGCAGCTTGGTATTGGCGGGAGGGTCAGATACG. J is TRBJ2-3 and V is TRBV5-1; 9 bases are a match to TRBD2. The read ends 3 residues shy of where the CDR3 ends; the end is completed using the germline J gene. Trimming removed 0 bases from V and 4 bases from J; junction bases left unmatched: 6. The germline CDR1 and CDR2 sequences are SGHRS and YFSETQ. The CDR3 is made up of 16 amino acids.

This clone shows up as medium-sized (0.01 to 0.1%) by frequency. Sequencing ends 3 residues short of the CDR3 end; the germline J gene provides the rest. This chain joins TRBV6-2 or TRBV6-3 and TRBJ2-5, with 10 positions matching TRBD2. V shed 5 bases and J 5 bases; nucleotides not matched to a gene: 5. Germline V CDR1 and CDR2: MNHEY, SVGEGT. The CDR3 extends over 14 amino acids. The CDR3 reads CASSTGTSVETQYF. CDR3 DNA, as far as it was read: TGTGCCAGCAGTACCGGGACTAGCGTGGAGACC.

As concerns this clone: Read data end 3 residues before the CDR3 end; the end is taken from the germline J gene. The rearrangement uses TRBV5-1 and TRBJ2-3, with TRBD2 matching over 13 bases. The germline V gene has CDR1 SGHRS and CDR2 YFSETQ. V lost 3 bases and J lost 7; bases outside the gene matches: 2. The CDR3 totals 14 residues. Here the CDR3 reads CASSWTSGSYTQYF. The CDR3 bases that were read are TGCGCCAGCAGCTGGACTAGCGGGAGTTATACG. The whole variable domain, remainder taken from reference TRBV5-1 and TRBJ2-3, is KAGVTQTPRYLIKTRGQQVTLSCSPISGHRSVSWYQQTPGQGLQFLFEYFSETQRNKGNFPGRFSGRQFSNSRSEMNVSTLELGDSALYLCASSWTSGSYTQYFGPGTRLTVL.

In the case of this clone: The read comes to an end 3 residues before the CDR3 does, leaving the germline J gene to fill in the end. The chain joins TRBV7-9 to TRBJ1-2, with D tentatively TRBD1 (5 bases). Per germline, CDR1 SEHNR and CDR2 FQNEAQ (reference sequence). This CDR3 region has 12 residues. The CDR3 sequence is CATSGTKLGYTF. The covered CDR3 bases are TGTGCCACTAGCGGGACGAAGTTAGGC.

With respect to this clone: The read is 3 residues too short to cover the CDR3 end, so that end is filled in from the germline J gene. The gene calls are TRBV5-1 and TRBJ2-7, with 8 bases lining up with TRBD2. Germline V gene data show CDR1 as SGHRS and CDR2 as YFSETQ. This CDR3 has 14 amino acids. Trimming removed 4 bases from V and 1 base from J; junction bases left unmatched: 4. The part of the CDR3 DNA that was read is TGCGCCAGCAGCCCGGGCGGGAGGTCCTACGAG. Protein sequence: CASSPGGRSYE. The full-length CDR3 reads as CASSPGGRSYEQYF. The full variable domain, in which reference TRBV5-1 and TRBJ2-7 provide the parts outside the CDR3, is KAGVTQTPRYLIKTRGQQVTLSCSPISGHRSVSWYQQTPGQGLQFLFEYFSETQRNKGNFPGRFSGRQFSNSRSEMNVSTLELGDSALYLCASSPGGRSYEQYFGPGTRLTVT.

As concerns this clone: The read comes to an end 3 residues before the CDR3 does, leaving the germline J gene to fill in the end. The genes are TRBV20-1 and TRBJ2-3; D ambiguous. Germline assignment: CDR1 DFQATT and CDR2 SNEGSKA (reference sequence). The CDR3 covers 15 residues. The covered CDR3 bases are TGCAGTGCCCCACCCAGGAAACCAATCCAAGAGACG. Translated: CSAPPRKPIQET. The complete CDR3 reads CSAPPRKPIQETQYF.

Notes on this clone: The CDR3 end lies 3 residues beyond the end of the read and is filled in from the germline J gene. The same CDR3 also results from other DNA sequences found in this sample. The chain links TRBV5-1 to TRBJ1-3, with TRBD1 matching over 10 bases. With 4 bases clipped from V and 2 bases from J, the junction kept 9 bases outside the gene matches. Germline V gene sequence: CDR1 SGHRS, CDR2 YFSETQ. CDR3 size: 17 residues. The CDR3 is CASSGGLTGGTGNTIYF. Partial CDR3 DNA: TGCGCCAGCAGCGGAGGCCTGACAGGGGGCACTGGAAACACC.

Notes on this clone: The CDR3 is cut off 3 residues early in the read; its end comes from the germline J gene. The gene calls are TRBV13 and TRBJ2-1, with 14 nucleotides matching TRBD2. Unmatched junction bases numbered 12, after V lost 4 bases and J lost 4 bases. This CDR3 contains 19 residues. Germline CDR1 and CDR2: PRHDT and FYEKMQ (reference sequence). This CDR3 is CASSSFGTSGRRPYNEQFF. CDR3 DNA (partial): TGTGCCAGCAGCTCGTTCGGGACTAGCGGGAGAAGGCCGTACAATGAG.